This T cell receptor beta chain was documented in a study of T-cell memory formation after mild COVID-19. Study-wide results and limits: Chiefly within CM and EM were the contracting CD4+ clones; CD8+ ones were within EMRA. The study found balanced CD4/CD8 in clones contracting day 15 to 85 and a CD4+ lean in later expanders.

This clonotype was seen repeatedly, ten times or more. Its antigen is unidentified. TCRdb reanalysed the 5' RACE reads using MiXCR and keeps one entry per CDR3 protein. The sample shows 500,000 to 550,000 distinct CDR3 sequences, over 20% of them seen only once. This CDR3 comprises 13 residues. V lost 3 bases to trimming and J lost 0 bases, with 8 bases between them. Germline assignment: CDR1 SQVTM and CDR2 ANQGSEA. The rearrangement links TRBV29-1 to TRBJ1-1; D is unclear. Sequencing input: PBMCs or a T cell subset sorted from them (not recorded which). The receptor was derived from an adult woman who had mild COVID-19 (a few samples of this study predate the infection). Cell type and time point are not known. The CDR3 reads CSVELDLNTEAFF. CDR3 coding DNA: TGCAGCGTTGAGCTCGACCTGAACACTGAAGCTTTCTTT.